The 22 T cell receptor beta chains below all came from one sample that was sequenced in a study of CD4 T cells in relation to SARS-CoV-2 and coronaviruses (dated by TCRdb to the early 2020s). CD4+ T cells from unexposed donors were collected before the COVID-19 pandemic (2011-2018). After more than nine days of culture, CD4+ T cells were isolated with the EasySep CD4+ T cell isolation kit. Receptor amplification or capture employed the immunoSEQ multiplex PCR assay. Not all clones reach the TCRdb copy of this immuneACCESS table, which keeps in-frame sequences only. Checked studies attribute under half of the gap to unresolved V genes and leave the rest unexplained. For this sample the table gives tens of thousands of clones, of which over 70% were detected only once. 12% of the sample comes from the top ten. No cognate antigen is known for these TCRs. Sequenced sample: CD4+ T cells from PBMCs, cultured in vitro. Receptors were obtained from a human donor in good health.

The rearrangement uses TRBV5-1 and TRBJ2-4; D may be TRBD1 (5 bases). The CDR3 is made up of 14 amino acids. The ends were cut back, 4 bases at V and 3 bases at J, with 11 bases in the middle. The germline V gene has CDR1 SGHRS and CDR2 YFSETQ. The CDR3 DNA is TGCGCCAGCAGCCAAGACAGTTACAAAAACATTCAGTACTTC. Amino acid sequence: CASSQDSYKNIQYF.

This chain uses TRBV12-5 with TRBJ1-1, with 7 bases identical to TRBD1. J gave up 4 bases and V 2 bases, and 7 bases lay outside the gene matches. The CDR3 has 15 residues. CDR1 and CDR2 from the germline V gene are LGHNT and FRNRAP. The chain's CDR3 is CASGLLPSGGTEAFF. The CDR3 DNA is TGTGCTAGTGGTTTGCTTCCATCAGGGGGCACTGAAGCTTTCTTT. The full variable domain, with the rest looked up from reference TRBV12-5 and TRBJ1-1, is DARVTQTPRHKVTEMGQEVTMRCQPILGHNTVFWYRQTMMQGLELLAYFRNRAPLDDSGMPKDRFSAEMPDATLATLKIQPSEPRDSAVYFCASGLLPSGGTEAFFGQGTRLTVV.

The chain joins TRBV19 to TRBJ2-7; D ambiguous. The germline V gene encodes CDR1 LNHDA and CDR2 SQIVND (reference sequence). With 3 bases removed from V and 3 bases from J, the gap between germline ends came to 21 bases. The CDR3 contains 17 residues. The CDR3 protein is CASSIWVRTGGFYEQYF. The CDR3 DNA follows: TGTGCCAGTAGTATTTGGGTCCGTACGGGCGGTTTCTACGAGCAGTACTTC.

The chain recombines TRBV9 with TRBJ1-1; no definite D call. V lost 0 bases to trimming and J lost 7 bases, with 13 bases between them. CDR1 and CDR2 from the germline V gene are SGDLS and YYNGEE. The CDR3 length is 14 residues. CDR3 amino acids: CASSVVGGPGEAFF. DNA for the CDR3: TGTGCCAGCAGCGTAGTTGGTGGCCCCGGTGAAGCTTTCTTT. Together with reference TRBV9 and TRBJ1-1, the CDR3 gives the full variable domain: DSGVTQTPKHLITATGQRVTLRCSPRSGDLSVYWYQQSLDQGLQFLIQYYNGEERAKGNILERFSAQQFPDLHSELNLSSLELGDSALYFCASSVVGGPGEAFFGQGTRLTVV.

The chain has TRBV4-1 and TRBJ2-4, with 14 bases aligning to TRBD2. The germline gives CDR1 MGHRA, CDR2 YSYEKL. Losses at the gene ends were 4 bases for V and 8 bases for J; bases not matched to a gene: 10. The CDR3 spans 17 residues. The CDR3 DNA is TGCGCCAGCAGCCTTCGACTAGCGGGAGGGCCAGGGGACATTCAGTACTTC. This encodes CASSLRLAGGPGDIQYF.

V and J are TRBV19 and TRBJ2-7; 9 nucleotides line up with TRBD1. Germline trimming cut 5 bases from V and 3 bases from J; bases unmatched to any gene: 5. Per germline, CDR1 LNHDA and CDR2 SQIVND (reference sequence). CDR3 length: 14 amino acids. This chain's CDR3 is CASSSGQGGYEQYF. The CDR3 nucleotides read TGTGCCAGTAGTTCGGGACAGGGTGGCTACGAGCAGTACTTC.

This clone was seen more than once but under ten times. J is TRBJ1-5 and V is TRBV18; maybe TRBD1 (5 bases). Germline values: CDR1 KGHSH, CDR2 LQKENI. V lost 6 bases and J lost 2, with 11 bases in between. This CDR3 contains 14 residues. The DNA for the CDR3 is TGTGCCAGCTCTCCCGACAGTGGCAATCAGCCCCAGCATTTT. It encodes CASSPDSGNQPQHF.

The chain recombines TRBV28 with TRBJ2-2; D possibly corresponds to TRBD1 (6 bases). V shed 4 bases and J shed 5 bases, with 14 bases lying between them. The CDR3 is 15 amino acids. Germline V gene sequence: CDR1 MDHEN, CDR2 SYDVKM. DNA for the CDR3: TGTGCCAGCAGTTCCCTTGGCCAGGGGACCGGGGAGCTGTTTTTT. Its protein product is CASSSLGQGTGELFF.

The rearrangement joins TRBV2 to TRBJ2-1; 9 bases match TRBD2. CDR3 length equals 15 residues. J was trimmed by 7 bases and V by 6 bases; bases with no gene match: 10. Germline V gene lookup returns CDR1 SNHLY and CDR2 FYNNEI. DNA for the CDR3: TGTGCCAGCAGCTGGTTAGCGGGAGAGATGAATGAGCAGTTCTTC. As protein: CASSWLAGEMNEQFF.

This chain joins TRBV10-2 and TRBJ1-5, with D perhaps matching TRBD1 (5 bases). The CDR3 has 14 residues. Per the germline V gene, CDR1 is WSHSY and CDR2 is SAAADI. V was clipped by 9 bases and J by 2 bases, with 14 bases between them. The CDR3 DNA follows: TGCGCCAGTGGAGAGGGGTTGGGCAATCAGCCCCAGCATTTT. Translating it yields CASGEGLGNQPQHF.

The genes are TRBV18 and TRBJ2-5; tentative D call: TRBD2 (6 bases). The CDR3 consists of 15 residues. The V end was cut by 3 bases, the J end by 1 base, with 12 bases between. CDR1 KGHSH and CDR2 LQKENI come from the germline V gene. The CDR3: CASSPAHGGQETQYF. CDR3 nucleotides: TGTGCCAGCTCACCCGCGCACGGGGGCCAAGAGACCCAGTACTTC.

The chain recombines TRBV6-2 or TRBV6-3 with TRBJ1-5, with D uncertain. Germline values: CDR1 MNHEY, CDR2 SVGEGT. V was cut by 6 bases and J by 5 bases, with 11 bases left in between. There are 13 residues in the CDR3. CDR3 sequence reads: CASSRGRDQPQHF. The CDR3 DNA follows: TGTGCCAGCAGCCGAGGCCGGGATCAGCCCCAGCATTTT.

CDR3 coding DNA: TGTGCCAGCAGCCAAGGCCGGAGCGGGAGTTCCAAAAACATTCAGTACTTC. It translates to CASSQGRSGSSKNIQYF. The rearrangement uses TRBV14 and TRBJ2-4, with 8 bases identical to TRBD2. Germline V gene lookup returns CDR1 SGHDN and CDR2 FVKESK. V shed 1 base and J 2 bases; nucleotides not matched to a gene: 7. The CDR3 runs to 17 residues.

This sequence joins TRBV6-5 and TRBJ2-1, with 7 bases matching TRBD1. This CDR3 contains 14 residues. Germline CDR1 is MNHEY and CDR2 is SVGAGI. The J segment lost 7 bases and the V segment lost 5 bases, leaving 8 bases of the junction unmatched. The CDR3 region has the DNA TGTGCCAGCAGTCCCCCGGACAGGTCGAATGAGCAGTTCTTC. Protein sequence: CASSPPDRSNEQFF.

The chain links TRBV19 to TRBJ2-2; 8 bases line up with TRBD1. V was pared by 10 bases and J by 2 bases, with 3 bases of the junction left unmatched. CDR1 and CDR2 from the germline V gene are LNHDA and SQIVND (reference sequence). The CDR3 loop spans 13 amino acids. CDR3 residues: CATGTGNTGELFF. CDR3 nucleotide sequence: TGTGCCACGGGGACAGGTAACACCGGGGAGCTGTTTTTT.

CDR3 sequence: CASSVQAKNIQYF. The CDR3 DNA sequence: TGTGCCAGCTCGGTCCAAGCCAAAAACATTCAGTACTTC. J is TRBJ2-4 and V is TRBV18; D unresolved. Trimming cost V 6 bases and J 0 bases, with 6 bases left between them. The germline CDR1 and CDR2 sequences are KGHSH and LQKENI. This CDR3 has 13 amino acids.

The chain uses TRBV15 and TRBJ2-7, with 9 bases aligning to TRBD1. The V gene end was trimmed by 3 bases and the J gene end by 3 bases; junction bases not matched to a gene: 6. This CDR3 is 15 amino acids long. Per the germline V gene, CDR1 is LNHNV and CDR2 is YYDKDF (reference sequence). CDR3 sequence reads: CATSRGDRDDYEQYF. The CDR3 DNA sequence: TGTGCCACCAGCAGGGGGGACAGGGACGACTACGAGCAGTACTTC.

The V gene is TRBV5-5, the J gene TRBJ2-7; no definite D call. The CDR3 sequence is 13 residues long. V lost 2 bases to trimming and J lost 0 bases, with 6 bases between them. CDR1 is SGHKS, CDR2 YYEKEE, per germline (reference sequence). CDR3 region: CASSFLSSYEQYF. The CDR3 bases are TGTGCCAGCAGCTTCTTGAGCTCCTACGAGCAGTACTTC.

The chain recombines TRBV14 with TRBJ2-3, with TRBD2 as a possible D gene (6 bases). Germline V lookup: CDR1 SGHDN, CDR2 FVKESK. With 3 bases removed from V and 2 bases from J, the gap between germline ends came to 12 bases. This CDR3 contains 15 residues. The DNA for the CDR3 is TGTGCCAGCAGCCACCGGGACTGGATCACAGATACGCAGTATTTT. The encoded protein is CASSHRDWITDTQYF.

The chain has TRBV10-3 and TRBJ2-6; TRBD1 matches 8 bases. Trimming cost V 6 bases and J 0 bases; bases outside gene matches: 13. There are 19 residues in the CDR3. Per germline, CDR1 ENHRY and CDR2 SYGVKD. CDR3 nucleotides: TGTGCCATCAGCGCGACTACAGGGGGTCCTGCCTCTGGGGCCAACGTCCTGACTTTC. Translating gives CAISATTGGPASGANVLTF.

V is TRBV2 and J is TRBJ1-1, with D tentatively TRBD1 (5 bases). Per the germline V gene, CDR1 is SNHLY and CDR2 is FYNNEI. The CDR3 extends over 14 amino acids. Trimming took off 6 bases at V and 6 bases at J, with 17 bases between the two ends. CDR3 sequence reads: CASRPTAGRSEAFF. CDR3 nucleotides: TGTGCCAGCAGACCTACGGCAGGGCGATCTGAAGCTTTCTTT.

The rearrangement uses TRBV30 and TRBJ2-1; D may be TRBD1 (5 bases). Trimming cost V 5 bases and J 8 bases, with 13 bases left between them. Germline V gives CDR1 GTSNPN, CDR2 SVGIG (reference sequence). The CDR3 extends over 12 amino acids. CDR3 sequence: CAWELDSDEQFF. The CDR3 region has the DNA TGTGCCTGGGAGCTCGACAGCGATGAGCAGTTCTTC.